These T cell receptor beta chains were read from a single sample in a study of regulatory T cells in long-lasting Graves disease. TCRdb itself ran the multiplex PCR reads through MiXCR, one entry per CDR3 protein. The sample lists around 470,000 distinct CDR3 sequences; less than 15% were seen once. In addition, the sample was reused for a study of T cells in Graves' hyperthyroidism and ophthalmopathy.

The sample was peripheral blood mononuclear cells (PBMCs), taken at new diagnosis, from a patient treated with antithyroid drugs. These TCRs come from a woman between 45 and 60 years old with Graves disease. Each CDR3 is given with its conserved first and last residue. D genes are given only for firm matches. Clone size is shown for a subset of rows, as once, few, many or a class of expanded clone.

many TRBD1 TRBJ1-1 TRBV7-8 CASSSRGAGGNTEAFF TGTGCCAGCAGCTCAAGGGGGGCAGGGGGTAACACTGAAGCTTTCTTT
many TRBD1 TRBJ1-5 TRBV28 CASSSGSQGLPQPQHF TGTGCCAGCAGTTCCGGTTCACAGGGGCTGCCTCAGCCCCAGCATTTT
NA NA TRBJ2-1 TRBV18 CASSLDRDPFFLNNEQFF TGTGCCAGCTCGCTAGATCGGGATCCCTTTTTCCTGAACAATGAGCAGTTCTTC
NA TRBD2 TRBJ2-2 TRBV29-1 CSAPGLAESGELFF TGCAGCGCTCCGGGACTAGCGGAGTCCGGGGAGCTGTTTTTT
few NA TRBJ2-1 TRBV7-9 CASSQSVEVPYNEQFF TGTGCCAGCAGCCAGAGTGTGGAAGTTCCCTACAATGAGCAGTTCTTC
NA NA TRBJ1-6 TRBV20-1 CSAPHRDHTLHF TGCAGTGCTCCCCACAGGGATCACACCCTCCACTTT
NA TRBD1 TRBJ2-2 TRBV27 CASSLPGQVNTGELFF TGTGCCAGCAGTTTACCGGGACAGGTAAACACCGGGGAGCTGTTTTTT
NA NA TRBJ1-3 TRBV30 CAWSVLAQSSGNTIYF TGTGCCTGGAGTGTATTGGCACAGAGCTCTGGAAACACCATATATTTT
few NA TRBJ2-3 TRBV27 CASSLGASDTQYF TGTGCCAGCAGTTTGGGGGCATCAGATACGCAGTATTTT
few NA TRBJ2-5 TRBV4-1 CASSQTGLKTQYF TGCGCCAGCAGCCAAACAGGTTTAAAGACCCAGTACTTC
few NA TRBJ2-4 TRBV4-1 CASSQTLAPVAKNIQYF TGCGCCAGCAGCCAAACTTTAGCGCCCGTAGCCAAAAACATTCAGTACTTC
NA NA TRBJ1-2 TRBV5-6 CASSPRGRGRGYTF TGTGCCAGCAGCCCTCGGGGCAGGGGACGGGGCTACACCTTC
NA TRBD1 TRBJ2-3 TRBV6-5 CASSYTGTGVDTQYF TGTGCCAGCAGTTACACCGGGACAGGGGTAGATACGCAGTATTTT
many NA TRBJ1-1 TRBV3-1 CASSQVTNTEAFF TGTGCCAGCAGCCAGGTAACGAACACTGAAGCTTTCTTT
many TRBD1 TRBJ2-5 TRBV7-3 CASSLNRGATETQYF TGTGCCAGCAGCTTGAACAGGGGCGCGACGGAGACCCAGTACTTC
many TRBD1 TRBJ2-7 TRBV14 CASSPRQGTYEQYF TGTGCCAGCAGCCCCCGACAGGGGACCTACGAGCAGTACTTC
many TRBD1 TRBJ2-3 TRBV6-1 CASSPGQNTDTQYF TGCGCCAGCAGCCCGGGACAGAACACAGATACGCAGTATTTT
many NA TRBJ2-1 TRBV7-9 CASSPTGRYNEQFF TGTGCCAGCAGCCCCACAGGGCGGTACAATGAGCAGTTCTTC
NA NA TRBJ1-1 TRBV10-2 CASSGDLRGTEAFF TGCGCCAGCAGCGGGGACCTCCGAGGCACTGAAGCTTTCTTT